This T cell receptor (beta chain) derives from a study of blood T cell repertoires in COVID-19. Overall study context: From the United States, Italy and Spain came samples of acute and convalescent COVID-19. From T cells, B-cell-depleted T cells, or PBMCs came the material, which was cDNA or gDNA.

Source study methods: Using reference gene primer amplification, nucleated cell counts were estimated. The protocol was immunoSEQ multiplex PCR, while the TCRdb copy is restricted to in-frame clones and leaves out a portion. The V and J calls and the clone size are those of that table, but D and trimming were determined from the DNA. The sample records around 150,000 clones, more than 75% being singletons. V shed 4 bases and J 1 base; nucleotides not matched to a gene: 7. Germline loops: CDR1 MNHEY, CDR2 SVGAGI. The CDR3 is 16 residues long. V usage is TRBV6-5 and J usage is TRBJ2-7; 10 bases agree with TRBD1. The source is a man between 60 and 75 years old with acute or convalescent COVID-19. Specimen: peripheral blood. CDR3 in amino acids: CASSFRGQGRSYEQYF. DNA for the CDR3: TGTGCCAGCAGTTTCCGGGGACAGGGGCGATCCTACGAGCAGTACTTC.